These T cell receptor beta chains were read from a single sample in a study of T cell responses to AZD1222 COVID-19 vaccine. Data came from immunoSEQ multiplex PCR; TCRdb stores just in-frame clones and leaves some out. There are around 99,000 clones in the sample; 70% to 90% occur only once, and about 5% lies in the top ten. Sequences were derived from peripheral blood, sampled 28 days after the second AZD1222 dose. The origin of the receptors is an adult who received the AZD1222 COVID-19 vaccine. CDR3s include the opening cysteine and the closing phenylalanine or tryptophan. D genes are given only for firm matches. Not all rows give a size; the values are once, few, many and, for expanded clones, a class.

D gene	V gene	clone size	J gene	CDR3 DNA	CDR3 protein
-	TRBV4-3	-	TRBJ1-6	TGCGCCAGCAGCCAAGGGGGGATCACAGGGAAATCACCCCTCCACTTT	CASSQGGITGKSPLHF
-	TRBV23-1	-	TRBJ1-5	TGCGCCAGCAGTCAATTGGGGGGGGAGGTCCCCTCCCTCAATCAGCCCCAGCATTTT	CASSQLGGEVPSLNQPQHF
-	TRBV6-1	-	TRBJ1-2	TGTGCCAGCAGTGAAATCTATTCACCGACTAACTATGGCTACACCTTC	CASSEIYSPTNYGYTF
-	TRBV5-1	-	TRBJ1-6	TGCGCCAGTTCGGACACCTATAATTCACCCCTCCACTTT	CASSDTYNSPLHF
-	TRBV7-9	once	TRBJ2-7	TGTGCCTCAGCAGCCGGGCAGTACTTC	CASAAGQYF
TRBD1	TRBV5-4	-	TRBJ1-2	TGTGCCAGCAGCGTGACAGGGAACTATGGCTACACCTTC	CASSVTGNYGYTF
-	TRBV3-1/TRBV3-2	-	TRBJ1-3	TGTGCCAGCAGCCAGTCGCAAGAAGGCTTGGTAAACACCATATATTTT	CASSQSQEGLVNTIYF
-	TRBV5-8	-	TRBJ2-3	TGTGCCAGCAGCTTGGACGGTACTAGCACAGATACGCAGTATTTT	CASSLDGTSTDTQYF
-	TRBV3-1/TRBV3-2	-	TRBJ1-5	TGTGCCAGCAGCCAAGTTGGAGGGAGTCAGCCCCAGCATTTT	CASSQVGGSQPQHF
-	TRBV2	-	TRBJ1-1	TGTGCCAGCAGCTACTTCCAGGTGAACACTGAAGCTTTCTTT	CASSYFQVNTEAFF
TRBD1	TRBV30	-	TRBJ2-3	TGTGCCTGGACAGGGGGCAGTGGGGATACGCAGTATTTT	CAWTGGSGDTQYF
-	TRBV19	large	TRBJ1-5	TGTGCCAGTAAGGTCGACAATCAGCCCCAGCATTTT	CASKVDNQPQHF
TRBD1	TRBV9	-	TRBJ1-1	TGTGCCAGCAGCCCCACAGGGGGCGCCTCTCCCTACACTGAAGCTTTCTTT	CASSPTGGASPYTEAFF
TRBD1	TRBV28	-	TRBJ1-2	TGTGCCAGCAGTTCCCGACAGGGGTGGGGCTACACCTTC	CASSSRQGWGYTF
TRBD1	TRBV28	once	TRBJ1-5	TGTGCCAGCAGTTCCGGACAGGGGCCCTATAGCAATCAGCCCCAGCATTTT	CASSSGQGPYSNQPQHF
-	TRBV6-6	-	TRBJ1-2	TGTGCCAGCAGCCAAAACGTTGGGGTGGATGGCTACACCTTC	CASSQNVGVDGYTF
TRBD1	TRBV7-8	-	TRBJ1-2	TGTGCCAGCAGCCCCAGCGGGTCAGGGGGCCGGCGGAGCTTC	CASSPSGSGGRRSF
TRBD1	TRBV7-9	-	TRBJ1-5	TGTGCCAGCAGCTTAGTAGGACAGGGTCCCAATCAGCCCCAGCATTTT	CASSLVGQGPNQPQHF
TRBD1	TRBV19	-	TRBJ1-2	TGTGCCAGTAGTACACGGGACAGGGAAGGCTACACCTTC	CASSTRDREGYTF
TRBD1	TRBV7-2	-	TRBJ2-7	TGTGCCAGCACCCCCCGGACAGGGGATTACGAGCAGTACTTC	CASTPRTGDYEQYF
-	TRBV12-3/TRBV12-4	-	TRBJ1-2	TGTGCCAGCAGTTTTGGGTCGGGAAGTGGCTACACCTTC	CASSFGSGSGYTF
-	TRBV27	-	TRBJ2-7	TGTGCCAGCAGTTTAAAGAGGGACGGATCTGGCGAGCAGTACTTC	CASSLKRDGSGEQYF
-	TRBV19	-	TRBJ2-1	TGTGCCAGTAGTGGAAGGGGGAATAGGGGCAATGAGCAGTTCTTC	CASSGRGNRGNEQFF
-	TRBV4-1	few	TRBJ2-7	TGCGCCAGCAGCCAAGATTCCCGGGGCACCTACGAGCAGTACTTC	CASSQDSRGTYEQYF
-	TRBV30	-	TRBJ1-1	TGTGCCTGGAGGCAACAGCCGAGGAACACTGAAGCTTTCTTT	CAWRQQPRNTEAFF
TRBD2	TRBV5-5	once	TRBJ2-1	TGTGCCAGCAGCCAGACGGCTAGCGGGGCGAGGGGCGATGAGCAGTTCTTC	CASSQTASGARGDEQFF
-	TRBV5-6	-	TRBJ2-7	TGTGCCAGCAGCTTGGTCGGGACGAACTACGAGCAGTACTTC	CASSLVGTNYEQYF
-	TRBV7-2	-	TRBJ2-1	TGTGCCAGCAGCATCGCCGGGACAGGGACTAGGAATGAGCAGTTCTTC	CASSIAGTGTRNEQFF
-	TRBV19	medium-sized	TRBJ2-2	TGTGTTGGGGGCGACACGAACACCGGGGAGCTGTTTTTT	CVGGDTNTGELFF
TRBD1	TRBV19	-	TRBJ1-4	TGTGCCAGTAGCCCACAGGGGCAGGGGAGGGGAAAACTGTTTTTT	CASSPQGQGRGKLFF
-	TRBV7-2	-	TRBJ2-7	TGTGCCAGCAGCTCGGTAGCCGCCTCCGAGCAGTACTTC	CASSSVAASEQYF
TRBD1	TRBV11-2	-	TRBJ2-2	TGTGCCAGCAGCTTAAGTGGCCAGGGGGTCCGCACCGGGGAGCTGTTTTTT	CASSLSGQGVRTGELFF
-	TRBV9	-	TRBJ1-2	TGTGCCAGCAGCGCCGAGCCCCAAGGGGGGCACGGAGGCTACACCTTC	CASSAEPQGGHGGYTF
TRBD2	TRBV30	-	TRBJ2-3	TGTGCCTGGAAGAGGGAGGGGAACACAGATACGCAGTATTTT	CAWKREGNTDTQYF
-	TRBV18	-	TRBJ1-4	TGTGCCAGCTCACCCGCCGGGGTCGTGGAAAAACTGTTTTTT	CASSPAGVVEKLFF
-	TRBV20-1	-	TRBJ1-1	TGCAGTGCTAGGACGACAGGTGAAGCTTTCTTT	CSARTTGEAFF
-	TRBV6-2/TRBV6-3	-	TRBJ1-2	TGTGCCAGCAGCCGAACCAGTCCCAACTATGGCTACACCTTC	CASSRTSPNYGYTF
TRBD1	TRBV19	once	TRBJ2-7	TGTGCCAGTAGTATAGATCTGCGGACAGGTTCCTACGAGCAGTACTTC	CASSIDLRTGSYEQYF
-	TRBV19	-	TRBJ1-2	TGTGCCAGTATCTCGACAGAAGGCTATGGCTACACCTTC	CASISTEGYGYTF
-	TRBV18	-	TRBJ1-5	TGTGCCAGCTCACCACAGGACGGGGCGGGTCAGCCCCAGCATTTT	CASSPQDGAGQPQHF
-	TRBV10-3	-	TRBJ1-2	TGTGCCGTAAATTCAAACTATGGCTACACCTTC	CAVNSNYGYTF
TRBD1	TRBV6-1	-	TRBJ2-7	TGTGCCAGCAAGGACCAGGGGGCCACCTACGAGCAGTACTTC	CASKDQGATYEQYF
-	TRBV28	-	TRBJ1-5	TGTGCCAGCAGTTCCCTGACTCTGAGGGGCAATCAGCCCCAGCATTTT	CASSSLTLRGNQPQHF
TRBD1	TRBV5-1	-	TRBJ2-7	TGCGCCAGCAGCTCGGGACAGGGCTTCTACGAGCAGTACTTC	CASSSGQGFYEQYF
-	TRBV21-1	-	TRBJ2-3	TGTGCCAGCAGCAAAGGTCCCTCGGGAACGGGGACCAACACAGATACGCAGTATTTT	CASSKGPSGTGTNTDTQYF
TRBD1	TRBV7-8	-	TRBJ1-2	TGTGCCAGCAGCTTTTCGATAGGGTGGACAGGCGATTATGGCTACACCTTC	CASSFSIGWTGDYGYTF
-	TRBV5-1	-	TRBJ2-7	TGCGCCAGCAGCTTGGTCCAGGGCTTATCCTACGAGCAGTACTTC	CASSLVQGLSYEQYF
TRBD1	TRBV7-7	-	TRBJ2-7	TGTGCTAGCAGCTCAGGGACAGGGGAGGCCGAGCAGTACTTC	CASSSGTGEAEQYF
TRBD1	TRBV28	-	TRBJ2-5	TGTGCCAGCAGTCCGCCCTACAGGGGGCAAGAGACCCAGTACTTC	CASSPPYRGQETQYF
-	TRBV6-5	-	TRBJ2-3	TGTGCCAGCAGTTACGGGCGGTCCACAGATACGCAGTATTTT	CASSYGRSTDTQYF
TRBD1	TRBV15	-	TRBJ2-1	TGTGCCACCAGCAGACCGACAGGGCCAGTAAATGAGCAGTTCTTC	CATSRPTGPVNEQFF
TRBD1	TRBV19	-	TRBJ2-5	TGTGCCAGTAGTACCGGGACAGGGAGTGGGAGTAAGACCCAGTACTTC	CASSTGTGSGSKTQYF
TRBD1	TRBV7-9	-	TRBJ2-7	TGTGCCAGCAGCTTCTGGACAGGGGGGGAGAGCGAGCAGTACTTC	CASSFWTGGESEQYF
-	TRBV18	-	TRBJ2-7	TGTGCCAGCTCACTAGGCACTTACGAGCAGTACTTC	CASSLGTYEQYF
-	TRBV7-2	-	TRBJ1-3	TGTGCCAGCAGTTCCGACAGCCTCTCTGGAAACACCATATATTTT	CASSSDSLSGNTIYF
-	TRBV28	-	TRBJ1-1	TGTGCCAGCACCCCTAGGAGGAACACTGAAGCTTTCTTT	CASTPRRNTEAFF
TRBD1	TRBV6-5	-	TRBJ1-2	TGTGCCAGCAGACCTACAGGGGAGGGAAACTATGGCTACACCTTC	CASRPTGEGNYGYTF
-	TRBV12-3/TRBV12-4	-	TRBJ2-3	TGTGCCACCAGCGGAAGCACAGATACGCAGTATTTT	CATSGSTDTQYF